The 22 T cell receptor beta chains given below trace back to one sample, sequenced in a study of T cells in Graves' hyperthyroidism and ophthalmopathy. From RNA transcripts, TCR beta CDR3 regions were amplified. Using the HTBI primer set, a first-round RT-PCR was run on the TCR CDR3. TCRdb re-called the multiplex PCR reads with MiXCR, one entry per CDR3 protein. The sample holds approximately 530,000 distinct CDR3 sequences, about a sixth seen once. The material sequenced was blood. The receptors here all came from a woman between 18 and 30 years old with Graves' hyperthyroidism.

This clonotype came up a few times. The chain uses TRBV5-1 and TRBJ1-5; 11 nucleotides align to TRBD1. V lost 4 bases, J lost 7 bases, and 10 bases stayed unmatched. CDR3 length equals 16 residues. CDR1 is SGHRS, CDR2 YFSETQ, per germline. The CDR3 is CASSPPDRGREQPQHF. CDR3 nucleotide sequence: TGCGCCAGCAGCCCCCCGGACAGGGGGCGGGAACAGCCCCAGCATTTT. The full variable domain, completed using reference TRBV5-1 and TRBJ1-5, is KAGVTQTPRYLIKTRGQQVTLSCSPISGHRSVSWYQQTPGQGLQFLFEYFSETQRNKGNFPGRFSGRQFSNSRSEMNVSTLELGDSALYLCASSPPDRGREQPQHFGDGTRLSIL.

The rearrangement joins TRBV20-1 to TRBJ2-7; D is perhaps TRBD1 (6 bases). The CDR3 totals 15 residues. CDR1 and CDR2 (germline): DFQATT, SNEGSKA (reference sequence). V lost 2 bases to trimming and J lost 5 bases, with 19 bases between them. The CDR3 region is CSARPPTAGTHEQYF. The CDR3 DNA reads TGCAGTGCTAGACCTCCCACCGCCGGGACACACGAGCAGTACTTC.

This clonotype was seen a handful of times. The rearrangement links TRBV5-4 to TRBJ2-1, with D unclear. Germline CDR1 is SGHNT and CDR2 is YYREEE (reference sequence). This CDR3 has 14 residues. V lost 0 bases to trimming and J lost 3 bases, with 7 bases between them. The CDR3 bases are TGTGCCAGCAGCTTGGAATCCCTCTACAATGAGCAGTTCTTC. Residues: CASSLESLYNEQFF.

Regarding this clonotype: A much larger clonotype is one base distant, so this may be a read error. V is TRBV28 and J is TRBJ2-2; D is perhaps TRBD2 (5 bases). V dropped 6 bases and J dropped 0 bases, with 14 bases sitting between them. The CDR3 has 16 amino acids. Per the germline V gene, CDR1 is MDHEN and CDR2 is SYDVKM. The CDR3 reads CASRPQAGANTGELFF. The DNA of the CDR3 is TGTGCCAGCAGGCCTCAGGCGGGCGCGAACACCGGGGAGCTGTTTTTT.

V usage is TRBV12-3 or TRBV12-4 and J usage is TRBJ1-1; unclear D gene. Between the trimmed V and J ends, which lost 0 bases and 8 bases, there was a span of 10 bases. The CDR3 contains 13 residues. As DNA, the CDR3 is TGTGCCAGCAGTTTAGCGGGTAGCAAGGAAGCTTTCTTT. Protein: CASSLAGSKEAFF.

The CDR3 sequence: CASSSPLAGVADTQYF. The CDR3 coding sequence is TGTGCCAGCAGCTCGCCTCTAGCGGGAGTGGCAGATACGCAGTATTTT. V usage is TRBV7-9 and J usage is TRBJ2-3; 10 positions match TRBD2. Looked up from germline, CDR1 is SEHNR and CDR2 is FQNEAQ (reference sequence). V was clipped by 4 bases and J by 4 bases; unmatched bases: 8. The CDR3 runs to 16 residues.

This clonotype was seen many times. The chain has TRBV20-1 and TRBJ1-2; 8 bases line up with TRBD1. The junction had 17 bases not matched to a gene; V was cut back by 3 bases and J by 8 bases. CDR3 length: 16 amino acids. Germline V gene lookup returns CDR1 DFQATT and CDR2 SNEGSKA (reference sequence). The chain's CDR3 is CSARIGTGATVRGYTF. For the CDR3, the DNA is TGCAGTGCTAGGATCGGGACAGGTGCGACGGTTAGGGGCTACACCTTC.

This clonotype was counted ten times or more. This rearrangement joins TRBV6-1 to TRBJ2-3, with 11 bases aligning to TRBD1. CDR1 and CDR2 (germline): MNHNS, SASEGT. The CDR3 has 15 residues. The V gene end was trimmed by 1 base and the J gene end by 4 bases; junction bases not matched to a gene: 1. CDR3 sequence reads: CASSEGTGGADTQYF. The DNA of the CDR3 is TGTGCCAGCAGTGAAGGGACAGGGGGCGCAGATACGCAGTATTTT.

This clonotype was counted at least ten times. The rearrangement uses TRBV6-2 or TRBV6-3 and TRBJ1-1; no clear D. CDR1 and CDR2 from the germline V gene are MNHEY and SVGEGT. CDR3 length: 14 residues. Trimming removed 5 bases at V and 3 bases at J, with 13 bases between. The CDR3 DNA is TGTGCCAGCAGTATCGGCCATAAGGACACTGAAGCTTTCTTT. Its protein is CASSIGHKDTEAFF.

This clonotype was counted many times. J is TRBJ2-7 and V is TRBV7-2; TRBD2 matches 14 bases. Germline V gene data show CDR1 as SGHTA and CDR2 as FQGNSA. With 5 bases clipped from V and 3 bases from J, the junction kept 3 bases outside the gene matches. The CDR3 consists of 15 residues. The CDR3 loop is CASSPGLAGDYEQYF. In DNA form, the CDR3 reads TGTGCCAGCAGCCCGGGACTAGCGGGAGACTACGAGCAGTACTTC.

Ten or more counts support this clonotype. This chain connects TRBV6-1 to TRBJ1-5; TRBD1 aligns across 7 bases. The germline CDR1 and CDR2 sequences are MNHNS and SASEGT. V was pared by 0 bases and J by 7 bases, with 3 bases of the junction left unmatched. This CDR3 is 14 amino acids long. The CDR3 DNA is TGTGCCAGCAGTGAAGCAGGCAGGGGGCAGCCCCAGCATTTT. Translation gives CASSEAGRGQPQHF.

This clonotype was detected ten times or more. This chain uses TRBV27 with TRBJ2-1; D is unclear. The CDR3 spans 17 residues. V was pared by 5 bases and J by 0 bases, with 17 bases between. Germline CDR1 and CDR2: MNHEY and SMNVEV (reference sequence). CDR3 nucleotide sequence: TGTGCCAGCAGTCCCCGAATGCCCTCGAGCTCCTACAATGAGCAGTTCTTC. This sequence encodes CASSPRMPSSSYNEQFF.

Ten or more counts support this clonotype. The V call is TRBV6-2 or TRBV6-3, the J call TRBJ2-7; the match to TRBD1 covers 12 bases. Germline V gene data show CDR1 as MNHEY and CDR2 as SVGEGT. This CDR3 region has 15 residues. The V and J ends lost 2 bases and 6 bases, in that order; junction bases with no gene match: 5. The CDR3 region has the DNA TGTGCCAGCAGTTACGGGGGGACAGGGGGCGCCGAGCAGTACTTC. Translation: CASSYGGTGGAEQYF.

The J gene is TRBJ2-5, the V gene TRBV28; D ambiguous. The germline V and J ends were trimmed by 5 bases and 1 base, with 11 bases remaining between them. Germline V gene data show CDR1 as MDHEN and CDR2 as SYDVKM. The CDR3 extends over 14 amino acids. Here the CDR3 reads CASSGVPGQETQYF. The CDR3 DNA reads as TGTGCCAGCAGTGGTGTACCGGGCCAAGAGACCCAGTACTTC.

This clonotype was observed at least ten times. The rearrangement links TRBV6-2 or TRBV6-3 to TRBJ2-7; 12 positions match TRBD2. V dropped 6 bases and J dropped 0; count of bases not matched to a gene: 6. The germline V gene has CDR1 MNHEY and CDR2 SVGEGT. The CDR3 has 16 amino acids. The CDR3 nucleotides are TGTGCCAGCAGCACCGGACTAGCGGGGAGCTCCTACGAGCAGTACTTC. It translates to CASSTGLAGSSYEQYF.

At least ten counts were recorded for this clonotype. The rearrangement links TRBV2 to TRBJ2-1, with TRBD2 matching 10 bases. The CDR3 is 15 residues long. Per the germline V gene, CDR1 is SNHLY and CDR2 is FYNNEI. The junction had 4 bases not matched to a gene; V was cut back by 6 bases and J by 2 bases. The CDR3 DNA reads TGTGCCAGCAGAGGTAGCGGGGGGCCCTACAATGAGCAGTTCTTC. It specifies CASRGSGGPYNEQFF.

This clonotype appeared many times. V usage is TRBV3-1 and J usage is TRBJ2-3, with D maybe TRBD2 (5 bases). Germline assignment: CDR1 LGHDT and CDR2 YNNKEL (reference sequence). With 4 bases removed from V and 4 bases from J, the gap between germline ends came to 21 bases. The CDR3 extends over 17 amino acids. CDR3 sequence: CASSRSGRRRSADTQYF. DNA of the CDR3: TGTGCCAGCAGCCGTTCAGGCCGGAGGCGGTCTGCAGATACGCAGTATTTT.

In this sample, this clonotype turned up many times. The CDR3 coding sequence is TGTGCCAGCAGCGGGACACCGAATTCACCCCTCCACTTT. Its protein is CASSGTPNSPLHF. The rearrangement links TRBV7-2 to TRBJ1-6; D possibly corresponds to TRBD1 (6 bases). Germline V gene lookup returns CDR1 SGHTA and CDR2 FQGNSA. CDR3 size: 13 residues. The V gene lost 5 bases and the J gene lost 7 bases, with 9 bases spanning the gap.

V and J are TRBV13 and TRBJ1-1, with a weak D call TRBD1 (5 bases). The CDR3 contains 11 residues. Per germline, CDR1 PRHDT and CDR2 FYEKMQ (reference sequence). The V gene lost 7 bases and the J gene lost 7 bases, with 10 bases spanning the gap. This chain's CDR3 is CASTQVGEAFF. Here the CDR3 DNA reads TGTGCCAGCACACAGGTCGGTGAAGCTTTCTTT.

The chain links TRBV29-1 to TRBJ1-4, with TRBD1 matching over 9 bases. The CDR3 runs 12 residues. Germline V CDR1 and CDR2: SQVTM, ANQGSEA. With V trimmed by 5 bases and J by 8 bases, 3 bases remained unmatched. The DNA for the CDR3 is TGCAGCGTTTGGGACAGGGAGGAAAAACTGTTTTTT. This encodes CSVWDREEKLFF. The full variable domain, in which reference TRBV29-1 and TRBJ1-4 provide the parts outside the CDR3, is SAVISQKPSRDICQRGTSLTIQCQVDSQVTMMFWYRQQPGQSLTLIATANQGSEATYESGFVIDKFPISRPNLTFSTLTVSNMSPEDSSIYLCSVWDREEKLFFGSGTQLSVL.

The chain recombines TRBV11-3 with TRBJ2-6; 7 bases are shared with TRBD1. V lost 5 bases to trimming and J lost 13 bases; unmatched junction nucleotides: 11. The length of the CDR3 is 14 residues. The germline V gene encodes CDR1 SGHNT and CDR2 YENEEA. The CDR3 region is CASSGREGAEVLTF. The CDR3 region has the DNA TGTGCCAGCAGCGGGAGAGAGGGGGCGGAAGTCCTGACTTTC.

The V and J genes are TRBV24-1 and TRBJ1-1; a possible D gene is TRBD1 (6 bases). V was pared by 4 bases and J by 5 bases, with 10 bases between. This CDR3 comprises 13 residues. Germline CDR1 and CDR2: KGHDR and SFDVKD. CDR3 sequence reads: CATSEETGTEAFF. Here the CDR3 DNA reads TGTGCCACCAGTGAGGAGACAGGTACTGAAGCTTTCTTT.